Presented here are 20 T cell receptor beta chains from one specimen sequenced in a study of shared clonotypes between healthy human individuals. The protocol was immunoSEQ multiplex PCR, while the TCRdb copy is restricted to in-frame clones and leaves out a portion. The sample contains fewer than 1.8 million clones, 98% of which appear only once. Sequenced: naive CD4+ T cells sorted from blood. Subset here: CD45RA+ positively selected. These receptors came from a young man in good health.

This clone showed up just once. The CDR3 loop is CASSPSGGGYTF. CDR3 nucleotides: TGTGCCAGCAGCCCGTCAGGGGGTGGCTACACCTTC. The rearrangement joins TRBV14 to TRBJ1-2; 7 nucleotides align to TRBD1. This CDR3 has 12 amino acids. CDR1 SGHDN and CDR2 FVKESK come from the germline V gene. Trimming removed 4 bases from V and 7 bases from J; junction bases left unmatched: 3. Complete variable domain (other parts from reference TRBV14 and TRBJ1-2): EAGVTQFPSHSVIEKGQTVTLRCDPISGHDNLYWYRRVMGKEIKFLLHFVKESKQDESGMPNNRFLAERTGGTYSTLKVQPAELEDSGVYFCASSPSGGGYTFGSGTRLTVV.

The chain uses TRBV11-2 and TRBJ1-1, with D tentatively TRBD1 (5 bases). The V end was cut by 1 base, the J end by 3 bases, with 18 bases between. Germline assignment: CDR1 SGHAT and CDR2 FQNNGV. CDR3 length: 17 residues. CDR3 nucleotides: TGTGCCAGCAGCTTAGCAGGGAAAGGTCATAAGGACACTGAAGCTTTCTTT. This translates into CASSLAGKGHKDTEAFF.

The rearrangement uses TRBV13 and TRBJ2-1, with TRBD1 matching 10 bases. The J segment lost 10 bases and the V segment lost 4 bases, leaving 7 bases of the junction unmatched. The CDR3 contains 14 residues. Germline V gene lookup returns CDR1 PRHDT and CDR2 FYEKMQ (reference sequence). The CDR3 loop is CASSSGQGYREQFF. Here the CDR3 DNA reads TGTGCCAGCAGCTCGGGACAGGGGTACAGAGAGCAGTTCTTC.

The genes are TRBV27 and TRBJ2-5; 11 bases line up with TRBD1. Germline V gene lookup returns CDR1 MNHEY and CDR2 SMNVEV (reference sequence). J gave up 5 bases and V 6 bases, and 17 bases lay outside the gene matches. The CDR3 is made up of 18 amino acids. CDR3 residues: CASSWTTGTGGLRETQYF. The CDR3 DNA reads as TGTGCCAGCAGCTGGACAACCGGGACAGGGGGTTTGCGGGAGACCCAGTACTTC.

The chain links TRBV9 to TRBJ2-5; D gene unclear. Trimming pared 0 bases from V and 5 bases from J, leaving 11 bases between. Germline V gene sequence: CDR1 SGDLS, CDR2 YYNGEE. CDR3 length: 14 amino acids. DNA for the CDR3: TGTGCCAGCAGCGTAGGGTTTAGCACGGAGACCCAGTACTTC. Translating gives CASSVGFSTETQYF.

This clone appeared once. The CDR3 region is CASSLRESGTQYF. The DNA of the CDR3 is TGTGCCAGCAGCTTACGGGAATCCGGGACCCAGTACTTC. V gene TRBV5-6 combines with J gene TRBJ2-5; D is perhaps TRBD2 (5 bases). Germline lookup yields CDR1 SGHDT and CDR2 YYEEEE. V dropped 2 bases and J dropped 7 bases, with 12 bases sitting between them. The CDR3 is made up of 13 amino acids.

The chain links TRBV7-9 to TRBJ2-1, with TRBD2 matching over 11 bases. The CDR3 extends over 18 amino acids. V was clipped by 5 bases and J by 0 bases; unmatched bases: 9. Germline V lookup: CDR1 SEHNR, CDR2 FQNEAQ (reference sequence). The CDR3 sequence: CASSPLGLAEFSYNEQFF. The CDR3 region has the DNA TGTGCCAGCAGCCCACTGGGACTAGCGGAGTTCTCCTACAATGAGCAGTTCTTC.

The chain combines TRBV23-1 with TRBJ2-7; TRBD2 agrees at 10 bases. TRBV23-1 is treated as an ORF (open reading frame) with a function not yet certain. With V trimmed by 2 bases and J by 4 bases, 8 bases remained unmatched. CDR3 length: 16 residues. The CDR3: CASSQIRLAGLYEQYF. The CDR3 DNA reads TGCGCCAGCAGTCAAATTAGACTAGCGGGTCTTTACGAGCAGTACTTC.

With respect to this clone: Other DNA sequences of this sample code for an identical CDR3. V gene TRBV7-9 combines with J gene TRBJ2-1; 7 bases line up with TRBD1. V was pared by 4 bases and J by 4 bases, with 1 base of the junction left unmatched. Germline V gene lookup returns CDR1 SEHNR and CDR2 FQNEAQ (reference sequence). The CDR3 loop spans 13 amino acids. CDR3 in DNA: TGTGCCAGCAGCTCGGGACAGTACAATGAGCAGTTCTTC. It translates to CASSSGQYNEQFF.

CDR3 residues: CASSLAAISYNEQFF. The CDR3 DNA reads TGTGCCAGCAGTTTGGCCGCGATCTCCTACAATGAGCAGTTCTTC. This chain joins TRBV6-6 and TRBJ2-1; no clear D gene. CDR1 is MNHNY and CDR2 is SVGAGI in the germline V gene (reference sequence). The CDR3 is 15 amino acids. V was shortened by 4 bases and J by 0 bases, with 10 bases between the two germline ends.

This chain uses TRBV4-2 with TRBJ1-3; D gene ambiguous. Germline V gene data show CDR1 as LGHNA and CDR2 as YNFKEQ. Trimming removed 1 base from V and 0 bases from J, with 13 bases in between. The CDR3 covers 17 residues. The CDR3: CASSQGPNKSSGNTIYF. For the CDR3, the DNA is TGTGCCAGCAGCCAAGGACCAAACAAGAGCTCTGGAAACACCATATATTTT.

The V gene is TRBV5-3, the J gene TRBJ1-1, with D hard to call. TRBV5-3 is treated as an ORF (open reading frame) with a function not yet certain. V was cut by 3 bases and J by 3 bases, with 9 bases left in between. CDR3 size: 13 residues. DNA of the CDR3: TGTGCCAGAAGCTCCAACTGGTACACTGAAGCTTTCTTT. This translates into CARSSNWYTEAFF.

CDR3 in amino acids: CASSARDFSYNEQFF. CDR3 DNA: TGCGCCAGCAGCGCCCGGGACTTTTCCTACAATGAGCAGTTCTTC. V gene TRBV5-1 combines with J gene TRBJ2-1, with D possibly being TRBD2 (6 bases). CDR3 length: 15 residues. Germline CDR1 reads SGHRS; CDR2 reads YFSETQ. V was cut by 4 bases and J by 1 base, with 12 bases left in between.

This clone was observed a single time. The genes are TRBV7-6 and TRBJ2-7, with a weak D call TRBD1 (6 bases). Germline lookup yields CDR1 SGHVS and CDR2 FNYEAQ. The V gene lost 2 bases and the J gene lost 4 bases, with 18 bases spanning the gap. The CDR3 loop spans 16 amino acids. The CDR3: CASSLLGAGAGYEQYF. CDR3 DNA: TGTGCCAGCAGCTTACTGGGGGCAGGGGCAGGGTACGAGCAGTACTTC.

The chain employs TRBV19 and TRBJ1-1; 8 nucleotides agree with TRBD1. The CDR3 extends over 13 amino acids. V trimming: 6 bases; J trimming: 6 bases; junction bases outside the gene matches: 6. Germline values: CDR1 LNHDA, CDR2 SQIVND (reference sequence). The CDR3 DNA reads as TGTGCCAGTAGGGGACAGGTCTTATCTGAAGCTTTCTTT. This codes for CASRGQVLSEAFF.

The rearrangement links TRBV10-3 to TRBJ2-3; weak D call: TRBD2 (6 bases). Germline CDR1 is ENHRY and CDR2 is SYGVKD. This CDR3 comprises 12 residues. V shed 7 bases and J shed 3 bases, with 8 bases lying between them. CDR3 protein: CAINAGTDTQYF. CDR3 nucleotide sequence: TGTGCCATCAATGCGGGAACAGATACGCAGTATTTT.

This sequence joins TRBV19 and TRBJ2-1, with 9 bases lining up with TRBD2. The CDR3 has 16 residues. Germline V gives CDR1 LNHDA, CDR2 SQIVND (reference sequence). J gave up 4 bases and V 6 bases, and 10 bases lay outside the gene matches. The CDR3 protein is CASSRGGTSSYNEQFF. CDR3 nucleotide sequence: TGTGCCAGTAGCCGAGGAGGGACTAGCTCGTACAATGAGCAGTTCTTC.

The chain links TRBV27 to TRBJ2-5; possibly TRBD1 for D (5 bases). V was cut by 2 bases and J by 0 bases, with 10 bases left in between. This CDR3 is built from 15 residues. CDR1 is MNHEY and CDR2 is SMNVEV in the germline V gene (reference sequence). The CDR3 loop is CASSLGQGDQETQYF. DNA for the CDR3: TGTGCCAGCAGTTTAGGTCAGGGCGACCAAGAGACCCAGTACTTC.

In the case of this clone: Other DNA sequences within the sample encode an identical CDR3. The chain combines TRBV5-1 with TRBJ1-3; TRBD1 is a possible D gene (5 bases). There are 15 residues in the CDR3. Trimming took off 4 bases at V and 1 base at J, with 12 bases between the two ends. Per the germline V gene, CDR1 is SGHRS and CDR2 is YFSETQ. CDR3 sequence: CASSPGTGSGNTIYF. In nucleotides, the CDR3 is TGCGCCAGCAGCCCTGGGACTGGGTCTGGAAACACCATATATTTT.

The V gene is TRBV7-2, the J gene TRBJ2-7, with 10 bases matching TRBD2. V gave up 0 bases and J gave up 5 bases; unmatched junction bases: 7. In germline, CDR1 is SGHTA, CDR2 FQGNSA. The CDR3 sequence is 16 residues long. The CDR3 nucleotides are TGTGCCAGCAGCTTAGCAGGCACTAGCGGGAAGAACGAGCAGTACTTC. Translation: CASSLAGTSGKNEQYF. Based on the CDR3 plus reference TRBV7-2 and TRBJ2-7, the full variable domain is GAGVSQSPSNKVTEKGKDVELRCDPISGHTALYWYRQSLGQGLEFLIYFQGNSAPDKSGLPSDRFSAERTGGSVSTLTIQRTQQEDSAVYLCASSLAGTSGKNEQYFGPGTRLTVT.